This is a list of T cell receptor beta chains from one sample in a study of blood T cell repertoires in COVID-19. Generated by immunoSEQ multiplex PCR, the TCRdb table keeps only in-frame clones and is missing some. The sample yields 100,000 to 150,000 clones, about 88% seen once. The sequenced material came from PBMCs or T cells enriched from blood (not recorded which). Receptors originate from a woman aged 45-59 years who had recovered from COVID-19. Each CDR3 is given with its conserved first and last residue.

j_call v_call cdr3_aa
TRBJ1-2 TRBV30 CAWNRANYGYTF
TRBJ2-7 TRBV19 CASSAGQGYEQYF
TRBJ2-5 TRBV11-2 CASSLDHWGGQETQYF
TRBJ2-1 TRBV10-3 CAISSERAGYNEQFF
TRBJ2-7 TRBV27 CASSERGLLYEQYF
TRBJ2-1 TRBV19 CASSRGTGGTYNEQFF
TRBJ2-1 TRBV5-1 CASSLGSGGTNEQFF
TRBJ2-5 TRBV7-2 CASSPRLQETQYF
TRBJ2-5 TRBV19 CASSPGVRGGETQYF
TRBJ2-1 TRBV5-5 CASSLGQLINEQFF
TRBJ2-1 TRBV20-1 CSASGTYNVDEQFF
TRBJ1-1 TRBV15 CATSLRQGNTEAFF
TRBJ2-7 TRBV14 CASSLGASGGDEQYF
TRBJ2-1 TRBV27 CASSSSREQFF
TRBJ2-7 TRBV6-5 CASSTGSRGPFKQYF
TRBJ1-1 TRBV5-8 CASSRKNRGRTEAFF
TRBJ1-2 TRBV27 CASSWREGDGYTF
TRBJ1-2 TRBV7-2 CASSLDEGKHGYTF
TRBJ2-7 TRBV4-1 CASSGPGTGFNEQYF
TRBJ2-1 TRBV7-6 CASSLPGERNEQFF